One and the same sample provided the 23 T cell receptor beta chains below, sequenced in a study of CD8 T cells in ankylosing spondylitis. Study findings and constraints: Apparently characteristic of ankylosing spondylitis blood was a TCR beta motif (fewer than ten highly homologous variants).

TCRdb reprocessed the 5' RACE reads with MiXCR, giving one entry per CDR3 protein. The sample includes 700,000 or so distinct CDR3 sequences, about 20% of them seen just once. These TCRs' antigens remain unknown. Input material: blood, either unsorted or a sorted T cell fraction (not recorded which). The receptors originated from a male donor with ankylosing spondylitis.

This clonotype was counted many times. The chain links TRBV12-3 or TRBV12-4 to TRBJ2-2; weak D call: TRBD2 (6 bases). Trimming took off 7 bases at V and 4 bases at J, with 13 bases between the two ends. The CDR3 runs to 14 residues. The CDR3 DNA reads as TGTGCCAGCACCAGGGACTCCGCCACCGGGGAGCTGTTTTTT. Translation gives CASTRDSATGELFF.

This clonotype was picked up many times. The V and J genes are TRBV5-1 and TRBJ2-1; the D call may be TRBD1 or TRBD2 (7 bases each). The germline V gene encodes CDR1 SGHRS and CDR2 YFSETQ. Trimming stripped 0 bases from V and 8 bases from J, with 21 bases between. The CDR3 contains 17 residues. CDR3 sequence (DNA): TGCGCCAGCAGCTTGGCCCTAGGGGGCGGGGGCGCCCATGAGCAGTTCTTC. The encoded protein is CASSLALGGGGAHEQFF.

The chain combines TRBV5-1 with TRBJ2-3, with 9 bases fitting TRBD2. The CDR3 runs 13 residues. Germline CDR1 reads SGHRS; CDR2 reads YFSETQ. J lost 4 bases, V lost 5 bases, and 2 bases had no gene match. The CDR3 bases are TGCGCCAGCAGAGCGGGGGGCTCAGATACGCAGTATTTT. Translating gives CASRAGGSDTQYF. The variable domain in full, completed from reference TRBV5-1 and TRBJ2-3, reads KAGVTQTPRYLIKTRGQQVTLSCSPISGHRSVSWYQQTPGQGLQFLFEYFSETQRNKGNFPGRFSGRQFSNSRSEMNVSTLELGDSALYLCASRAGGSDTQYFGPGTRLTVL.

The chain is built from TRBV3-1 and TRBJ1-2, with 8 bases that match TRBD1. Germline CDR1 reads LGHDT; CDR2 reads YNNKEL (reference sequence). J gave up 4 bases and V 1 base, and 5 bases lay outside the gene matches. The CDR3 covers 15 residues. The CDR3 is CASSQVADRGYGYTF. The CDR3 DNA follows: TGTGCCAGCAGCCAAGTGGCCGACAGGGGCTATGGCTACACCTTC. Based on the CDR3 plus reference TRBV3-1 and TRBJ1-2, the full variable domain is DTAVSQTPKYLVTQMGNDKSIKCEQNLGHDTMYWYKQDSKKFLKIMFSYNNKELIINETVPNRFSPKSPDKAHLNLHINSLELGDSAVYFCASSQVADRGYGYTFGSGTRLTVV.

This clonotype was seen a handful of times. The rearrangement joins TRBV28 to TRBJ2-7; no definite D call. The ends were cut back, 2 bases at V and 4 bases at J, with 15 bases in the middle. The CDR3 is 15 amino acids. CDR1 is MDHEN and CDR2 is SYDVKM in the germline V gene. The CDR3 region is CASSLEGHPFYEQYF. The CDR3 DNA is TGTGCCAGCAGTTTAGAAGGCCATCCCTTTTACGAGCAGTACTTC.

This clonotype was counted between two and nine times. Germline is not matched at one junction end, which may reflect a read error. The chain employs TRBV29-1 and TRBJ2-1; 10 bases map to TRBD1. CDR1 and CDR2 (germline): SQVTM, ANQGSEA. The CDR3 has 14 amino acids. The CDR3 DNA reads TGCAGCGTAGAAGGGACAGGGGCTCTCAATGAGCAGTTCTTC. Its translation: CSVEGTGALNEQFF.

This chain's CDR3 is CASSIKGYSNQPQHF. Written as DNA, the CDR3 is TGTGCCAGCAGTATAAAGGGTTATAGCAATCAGCCCCAGCATTTT. The chain links TRBV6-1 to TRBJ1-5; D uncertain. Germline V gene data show CDR1 as MNHNS and CDR2 as SASEGT. The germline V and J ends were trimmed by 5 bases and 0 bases, with 11 bases remaining between them. This CDR3 spans 15 amino acids.

The gene calls are TRBV4-2 and TRBJ2-2; TRBD2 aligns across 9 bases. The CDR3 length is 16 residues. CDR1 is LGHNA and CDR2 is YNFKEQ in the germline V gene. Trimming at V came to 4 bases and at J to 4 bases, leaving 7 bases not matched to a gene. The CDR3 spells CASSPLGREGTGELFF. The CDR3 region has the DNA TGTGCCAGCAGCCCTTTGGGGCGGGAGGGCACCGGGGAGCTGTTTTTT.

CDR3 bases: TGTGCCAGCAGCCACGACAGGGGGCGCGGCACAGATACGCAGTATTTT. Its protein product is CASSHDRGRGTDTQYF. This rearrangement joins TRBV7-8 to TRBJ2-3, with 10 nucleotides matching TRBD1. Germline CDR1 reads SGHVS; CDR2 reads FQNEAQ. The trim removed 5 bases at V and 1 base at J, leaving 6 bases unmatched. The CDR3 covers 16 residues.

This clonotype was observed a handful of times. V is TRBV5-1 and J is TRBJ2-2; D possibly corresponds to TRBD1 (5 bases). The germline gives CDR1 SGHRS, CDR2 YFSETQ. The ends were cut back, 2 bases at V and 3 bases at J, with 14 bases in the middle. This CDR3 has 16 residues. The chain's CDR3 is CASSFPGRGDTGELFF. In DNA, the CDR3 is TGCGCCAGCAGCTTCCCAGGGCGCGGTGACACCGGGGAGCTGTTTTTT.

This clonotype was detected ten times or more. J is TRBJ1-2 and V is TRBV12-3 or TRBV12-4; TRBD1 matches at 7 bases. The CDR3 is 13 residues long. V lost 1 base, J lost 8 bases, and 4 bases stayed unmatched. The DNA of the CDR3 is TGTGCCAGCAGTTTAGACAGGGGCGGCGGCTACACCTTC. Its protein product is CASSLDRGGGYTF.

The rearrangement uses TRBV6-1 and TRBJ2-2, with a weak D call TRBD2 (5 bases). V lost 6 bases, J lost 0 bases, and 14 bases lay in between. The CDR3 is made up of 16 amino acids. Germline loops: CDR1 MNHNS, CDR2 SASEGT. As DNA, the CDR3 is TGTGCCAGCAGCTTGGTCTGGGGAGCGAACACCGGGGAGCTGTTTTTT. The encoded protein is CASSLVWGANTGELFF.

The V gene is TRBV12-3 or TRBV12-4, the J gene TRBJ2-2, with D uncertain. This CDR3 has 14 residues. V was shortened by 3 bases and J by 4 bases, with 9 bases between the two germline ends. As DNA, the CDR3 is TGTGCCAGCAGTTTGAGTGTCTTCACCGGGGAGCTGTTTTTT. The encoded protein is CASSLSVFTGELFF.

This clonotype appeared many times. The CDR3 nucleotides read TGTGCCAGCAGCGCGCAAATGAACACTGAAGCTTTCTTT. It codes for CASSAQMNTEAFF. V usage is TRBV7-9 and J usage is TRBJ1-1; D gene ambiguous. This CDR3 has 13 amino acids. V lost 5 bases, J lost 0 bases, and 7 bases lay in between. CDR1 is SEHNR, CDR2 FQNEAQ, per germline (reference sequence).

This clonotype was found a few times. This sequence joins TRBV6-1 and TRBJ2-1; a weak D match, TRBD1 (6 bases). Deletions cut 3 bases from V and 6 bases from J, with 15 bases between. CDR3 length: 15 residues. CDR1 and CDR2 (germline): MNHNS, SASEGT. In DNA, the CDR3 is TGTGCCAGCAGTGAGTTGGGGGCTAGCCGCAATGAGCAGTTCTTC. Its translation: CASSELGASRNEQFF.

This clonotype has a handful of counts. The rearrangement links TRBV11-2 to TRBJ2-1, with 13 bases identical to TRBD2. Germline V CDR1 and CDR2: SGHAT, FQNNGV. The J segment lost 3 bases and the V segment lost 0 bases, leaving 8 bases of the junction unmatched. CDR3 length equals 19 residues. CDR3 coding DNA: TGTGCCAGCAGCTTAGAGGGCCAGGGACTAGCGGGGTACTACAATGAGCAGTTCTTC. As protein: CASSLEGQGLAGYYNEQFF.

This clonotype was counted between two and nine times. V gene TRBV7-9 combines with J gene TRBJ1-2, with D tentatively TRBD1 (5 bases). CDR3 length equals 15 residues. V shed 6 bases and J shed 4 bases, with 18 bases lying between them. CDR1 and CDR2 from the germline V gene are SEHNR and FQNEAQ (reference sequence). CDR3 loop: CASSTTTDIIYGYTF. CDR3 bases: TGTGCCAGCAGTACGACGACAGATATCATCTATGGCTACACCTTC. Using reference TRBV7-9 and TRBJ1-2 for the parts outside the CDR3, the full variable domain is DTGVSQNPRHKITKRGQNVTFRCDPISEHNRLYWYRQTLGQGPEFLTYFQNEAQLEKSRLLSDRFSAERPKGSFSTLEIQRTEQGDSAMYLCASSTTTDIIYGYTFGSGTRLTVV.

This clonotype was observed a handful of times. The J gene is TRBJ1-1, the V gene TRBV4-1, with D unresolved. V dropped 1 base and J dropped 6 bases, with 9 bases sitting between them. The CDR3 is 13 residues long. Germline V gene sequence: CDR1 MGHRA, CDR2 YSYEKL. CDR3 region: CASSQGVSPEAFF. Written as DNA, the CDR3 is TGCGCCAGCAGCCAAGGGGTGAGCCCTGAAGCTTTCTTT.

This clonotype was picked up many times. This chain connects TRBV5-6 to TRBJ2-3, with TRBD1 matching over 9 bases. This CDR3 has 15 amino acids. The ends lost 4 bases at V and 3 bases at J; junction bases unmatched: 6. Germline V CDR1 and CDR2: SGHDT, YYEEEE. The DNA of the CDR3 is TGTGCCAGCAGCCTTACGGGACAGGGAACAGATACGCAGTATTTT. Protein: CASSLTGQGTDTQYF.

The V and J genes are TRBV5-1 and TRBJ2-3; TRBD2 agrees at 8 bases. This CDR3 has 15 residues. Germline values: CDR1 SGHRS, CDR2 YFSETQ. The V segment lost 3 bases and the J segment 2 bases; nucleotides outside the gene matches: 5. CDR3 nucleotide sequence: TGCGCCAGCAGCTGGACGGGGGGGAACACAGATACGCAGTATTTT. Protein: CASSWTGGNTDTQYF.

The genes are TRBV4-1 and TRBJ2-7; D assignment may be TRBD1 or TRBD2 (5 bases each). This CDR3 contains 14 residues. Germline-derived CDR1 and CDR2 are MGHRA and YSYEKL. Trimming took off 3 bases at V and 5 bases at J, with 14 bases between the two ends. CDR3 protein: CASSQPGLGDEQYF. As DNA, the CDR3 is TGCGCCAGCAGCCAGCCAGGGCTCGGGGACGAGCAGTACTTC.

This rearrangement joins TRBV3-1 to TRBJ1-1, with unresolved D. CDR1 is LGHDT and CDR2 is YNNKEL in the germline V gene (reference sequence). This CDR3 contains 14 residues. Trimming shortened V by 2 bases and J by 1 base, and 8 bases separated the two germline ends. The CDR3 sequence: CASSQYSANTEAFF. CDR3 coding DNA: TGTGCCAGCAGCCAATACTCAGCGAACACTGAAGCTTTCTTT.

This clonotype was counted a few times. J is TRBJ1-6 and V is TRBV6-1, with D perhaps matching TRBD1 (5 bases). The CDR3 contains 11 residues. The V end lost 11 bases, the J end lost 7 bases, and 9 bases lay between the germline ends. CDR1 and CDR2 from the germline V gene are MNHNS and SASEGT. The CDR3: CAFGGNSPLHF. Written as DNA, the CDR3 is TGTGCCTTTGGGGGAAATTCACCCCTCCACTTT.